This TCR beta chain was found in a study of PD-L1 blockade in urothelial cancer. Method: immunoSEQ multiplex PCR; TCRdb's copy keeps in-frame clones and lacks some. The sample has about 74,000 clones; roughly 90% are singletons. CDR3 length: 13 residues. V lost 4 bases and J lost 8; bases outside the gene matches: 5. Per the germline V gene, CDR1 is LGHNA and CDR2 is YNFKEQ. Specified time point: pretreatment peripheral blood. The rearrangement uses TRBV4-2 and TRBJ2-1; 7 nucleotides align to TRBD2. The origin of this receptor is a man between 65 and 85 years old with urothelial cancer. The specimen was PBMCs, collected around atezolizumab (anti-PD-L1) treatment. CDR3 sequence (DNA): TGTGCCAGCAGCCCGGACGCGGGAGATGAGCAGTTCTTC. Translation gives CASSPDAGDEQFF.